This TCR beta chain is from a study of tumor and adjacent non-tumor tissue in lung cancer. This sample's RNA came from whole unsorted tissue. More than 3 cm separated this lung sample from the edge of the tumor. A modified ARM-PCR protocol with three rounds of nested PCR amplified TCRbeta. TCRdb reprocessed the multiplex PCR reads with MiXCR, giving one entry per CDR3 protein. Of roughly 90,000 distinct CDR3 sequences in the sample, around 76% were seen once. Germline V gene lookup returns CDR1 SGHAT and CDR2 FQNNGV. This CDR3 is 15 amino acids long. The V and J ends lost 5 bases and 15 bases, in that order; junction bases with no gene match: 14.

Sequenced material: distant non-tumor lung tissue. The receptor was isolated from a woman aged 45 to 65 with non-small cell lung cancer. This chain connects TRBV11-2 to TRBJ1-6; 9 bases agree with TRBD1. CDR3: CASSPTTGGRSNLHF. The DNA of the CDR3 is TGTGCCAGCAGCCCGACGACAGGGGGACGGTCCAACCTCCACTTT.